This record concerns one T cell receptor (beta chain) sequence. Its antigen target is currently unknown. No clone much larger than this one lies a single base away; base qualities are absent. The record originates from a study of T cell responses to AZD1222 COVID-19 vaccine (dated by TCRdb to about 2021). Background for the entire study: A total of 230 to 250 trial participants underwent TCR sequencing, of whom 200 to 220 had received two doses of AZD1222 and about 25 had received two doses of the MenACWY control vaccine. Trial participants were enrolled by age into 18-55, 56-69 and 70-plus year subgroups, with 148, 28 and 57 TCR-sequenced participants respectively. Overall study results and their limits: A significant rise in spike-specific TCR breadth and depth was observed after two AZD1222 doses relative to day 0 and relative to MenACWY recipients. The vaccine-associated CD4 TCRs covered the entire spike protein, and the dominant responses fell in regions 160-218 and 743-854. Participants were mostly white British, with more females than males. The authors suggested clonal diversity may have been underestimated. Epitopes outside the regions mutated in the B.1.351 and B.1.1.7 variants were reportedly recognized by nearly half of the unique spike-specific TCRs. Only five to seven AZD1222 recipients were SARS-CoV-2 seropositive at baseline, limiting conclusions about previously exposed vaccinees. In the small 56-69-year group, the increase in depth fell short of significance, most likely because of low power. No day 14 peak-response samples were available, so repertoires were characterized only after the peak T cell response.

Its CDR3 holds 11 amino acids, cysteine through phenylalanine. Kept here is only the CDR3 DNA, which spans 33 bases and is read in frame from base 1. As encoded in the germline V gene, CDR1 is MNHEY while CDR2 is SVGAGI. V loses 6 bases, J loses 7 bases, and the germline ends lie 9 bases apart. The CDR3 regions of human TCRbeta chains were subjected to immunosequencing. As for how the authors treated the data: Repertoire TCRs were matched against a reference library of SARS-CoV-2-specific TCRs generated with the MIRA antigen-specificity platform. Breadth was defined as the fraction of unique TCRs that were SARS-CoV-2-associated. Depth was defined as the fraction of total T cells that were SARS-CoV-2-associated. Each spike-specific TCR was assigned to its reactive spike region and to a CD4 or CD8 class using the MIRA data. Log10-transformed breadth and depth values were compared by one-way ANOVA with Sidak's multiple comparisons tests. TCRdb carries this immuneACCESS record with in-frame sequences only. Its versions omit some clonotypes, under half of them owing to an unresolved V gene in the studies checked, with the rest unexplained. The DNA was the basis for D and trimming; V, J and clone size are from that table. The sample table records approximately 80,000 clones; roughly 85% of these occur just once. The top ten hold 10% of the sample.

In the paper's terms, the time point label means: about 28 days (+/-7) after the second vaccine dose. AZD1222 recipients whose second dose came at about 4 weeks and those whose second dose came at about 12 weeks were combined into one group, since spike-specific TCR depth and breadth did not differ between the two schedules. Vaccinee samples came from UK trials COV001 and COV002, including a single-blind randomized controlled phase 2/3 trial of AZD1222 (ChAdOx1 nCoV-19) in healthy adults. For TCRbeta chain sequencing, PBMC samples were collected from trial participants at day 0 and at day 28 after the second dose.

The chain links TRBV6-5 with TRBJ1-1, with a tentative D gene TRBD1 over 6 matching bases. The sample here was peripheral blood, taken 28 days after the second AZD1222 dose. This receptor was taken from an adult who received the AZD1222 COVID-19 vaccine. The DNA reads as follows: TGTGCCAGCAGGGGGACATTTGAAGCTTTCTTT. This gives the protein CASRGTFEAFF.